This T cell receptor beta chain was recovered during a study of T cell changes during pregnancy in multiple sclerosis (dated 2019 in TCRdb). With regard to the full study: The study looked at changes in the T cell repertoire across pregnancy in women with multiple sclerosis.

Taken from cysteine to phenylalanine, the CDR3 has 15 residues. Of the read, only the CDR3 DNA is kept; its 45 bases are in frame from base 1. V and J lose 5 bases and 0 bases, and a span of 9 bases separates them. Taken from the germline V gene, the CDR1 and CDR2 loops are SGHRS and YFSETQ. Libraries were constructed by the immunoSEQ multiplex PCR assay. TCRdb obtained this table from immuneACCESS and retained in-frame rearrangements with V and J assigned. These tables miss some clones; where compared with another copy, unresolved V genes account for less than half of the shortfall, and the remainder is unexplained. The sample table contains some 41,000 clones; only one count was recorded for approximately 91% of them. The top ten clones comprise approximately 1.5% of the sample. On this clone itself: Its recognized antigen is unknown. Per-base qualities were not stored, and no clone one base away is much larger.

Sequences were obtained from PBMCs (not recorded whether the cells were cultured). The clonotype was recovered from a female donor with multiple sclerosis, enrolled in a pregnancy study. The chain is encoded by TRBV5-1 joined to TRBJ2-6; perhaps TRBD1 is the D gene, with 5 bases matching. The CDR3 has the sequence CASSPDSSGANVLTF. Read as DNA, the sequence is TGCGCCAGCAGTCCCGACAGCTCTGGGGCCAACGTCCTGACTTTC.